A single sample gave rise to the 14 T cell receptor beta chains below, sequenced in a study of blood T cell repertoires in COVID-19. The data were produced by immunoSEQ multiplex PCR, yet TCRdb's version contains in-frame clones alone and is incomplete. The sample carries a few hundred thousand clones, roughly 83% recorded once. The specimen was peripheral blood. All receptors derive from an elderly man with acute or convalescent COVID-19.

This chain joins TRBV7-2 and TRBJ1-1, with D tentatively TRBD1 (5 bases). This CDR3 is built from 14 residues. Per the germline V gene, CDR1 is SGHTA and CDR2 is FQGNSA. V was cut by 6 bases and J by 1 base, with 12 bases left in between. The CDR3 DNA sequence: TGTGCCAGCAGTACGGGACTTACGAACACTGAAGCTTTCTTT. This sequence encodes CASSTGLTNTEAFF.

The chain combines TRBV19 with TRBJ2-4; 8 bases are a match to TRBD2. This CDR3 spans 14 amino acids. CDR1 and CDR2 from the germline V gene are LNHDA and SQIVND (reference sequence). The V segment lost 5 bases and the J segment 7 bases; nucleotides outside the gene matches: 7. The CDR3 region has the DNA TGTGCCAGTAGTCCACGGGAGGGGAGGAACATTCAGTACTTC. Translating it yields CASSPREGRNIQYF.

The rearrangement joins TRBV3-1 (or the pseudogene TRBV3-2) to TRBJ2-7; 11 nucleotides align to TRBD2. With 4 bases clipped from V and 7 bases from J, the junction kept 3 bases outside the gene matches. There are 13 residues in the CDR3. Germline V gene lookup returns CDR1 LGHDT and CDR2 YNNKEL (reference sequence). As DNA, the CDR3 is TGTGCCAGCAGCCTCCGGACTAGCGGGGAGCAGTACTTC. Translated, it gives CASSLRTSGEQYF.

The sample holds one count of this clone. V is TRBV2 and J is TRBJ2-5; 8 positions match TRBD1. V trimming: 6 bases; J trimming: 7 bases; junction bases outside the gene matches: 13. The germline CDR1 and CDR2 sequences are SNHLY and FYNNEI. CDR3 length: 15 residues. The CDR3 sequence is CASSGGQGGFATQYF. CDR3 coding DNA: TGTGCCAGCAGCGGCGGACAGGGTGGGTTCGCGACCCAGTACTTC.

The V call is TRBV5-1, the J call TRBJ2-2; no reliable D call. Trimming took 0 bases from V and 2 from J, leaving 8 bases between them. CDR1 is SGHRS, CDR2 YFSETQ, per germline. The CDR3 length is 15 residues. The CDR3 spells CASSLVDTNTGELFF. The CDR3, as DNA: TGCGCCAGCAGCTTGGTTGACACTAACACCGGGGAGCTGTTTTTT.

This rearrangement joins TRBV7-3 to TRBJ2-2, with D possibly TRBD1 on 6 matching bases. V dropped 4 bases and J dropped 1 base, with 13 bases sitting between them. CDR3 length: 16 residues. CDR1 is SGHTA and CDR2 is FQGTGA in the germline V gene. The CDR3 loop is CASSSGQRGNTGELFF. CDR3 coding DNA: TGTGCCAGCAGCTCTGGACAGCGTGGGAACACCGGGGAGCTGTTTTTT.

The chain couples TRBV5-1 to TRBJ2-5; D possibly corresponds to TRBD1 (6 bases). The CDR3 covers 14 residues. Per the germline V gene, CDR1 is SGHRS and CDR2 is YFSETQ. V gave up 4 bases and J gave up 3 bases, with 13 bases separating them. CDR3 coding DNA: TGCGCCAGCAGCCCCGGACAGAATAAAGAGACCCAGTACTTC. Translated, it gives CASSPGQNKETQYF.

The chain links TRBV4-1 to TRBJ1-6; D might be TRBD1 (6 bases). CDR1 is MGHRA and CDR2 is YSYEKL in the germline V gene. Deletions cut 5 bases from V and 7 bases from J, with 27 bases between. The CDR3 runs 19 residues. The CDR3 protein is CASSSQGSTPTGSNSPLHF. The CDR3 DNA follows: TGCGCCAGCAGCTCACAGGGTAGCACCCCCACGGGAAGCAATTCACCCCTCCACTTT.

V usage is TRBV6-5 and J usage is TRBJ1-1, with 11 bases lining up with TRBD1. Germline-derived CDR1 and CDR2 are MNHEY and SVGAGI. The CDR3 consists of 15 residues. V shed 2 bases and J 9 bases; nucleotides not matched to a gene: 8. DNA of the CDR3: TGTGCCAGCAGTTACCTCGGACAGGGGGCAGAGAAAGCTTTCTTT. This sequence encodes CASSYLGQGAEKAFF.

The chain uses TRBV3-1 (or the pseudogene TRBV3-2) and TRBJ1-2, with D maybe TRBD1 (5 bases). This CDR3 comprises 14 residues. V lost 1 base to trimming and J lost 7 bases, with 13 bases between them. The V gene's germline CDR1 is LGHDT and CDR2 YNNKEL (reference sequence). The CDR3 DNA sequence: TGTGCCAGCAGCCAAGCGGGGGAGTCCCGTGGCTACACCTTC. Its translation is CASSQAGESRGYTF.

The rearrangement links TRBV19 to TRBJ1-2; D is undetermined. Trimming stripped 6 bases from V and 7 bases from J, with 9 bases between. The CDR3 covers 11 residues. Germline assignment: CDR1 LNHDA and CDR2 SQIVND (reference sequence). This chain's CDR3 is CASRAVRGYTF. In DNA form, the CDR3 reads TGTGCCAGTAGGGCAGTACGTGGCTACACCTTC.

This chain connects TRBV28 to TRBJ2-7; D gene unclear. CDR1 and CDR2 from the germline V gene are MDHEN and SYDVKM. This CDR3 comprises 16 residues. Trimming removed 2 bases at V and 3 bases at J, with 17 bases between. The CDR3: CASSLNPRPPSYEQYF. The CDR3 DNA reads TGTGCCAGCAGTTTAAACCCTAGGCCGCCTAGCTACGAGCAGTACTTC.

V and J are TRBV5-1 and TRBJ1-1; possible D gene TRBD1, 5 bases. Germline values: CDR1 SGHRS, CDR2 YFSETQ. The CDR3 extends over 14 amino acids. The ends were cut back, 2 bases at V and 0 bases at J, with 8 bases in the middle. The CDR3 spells CASSFQGMNTEAFF. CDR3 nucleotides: TGCGCCAGCAGCTTTCAGGGAATGAACACTGAAGCTTTCTTT.

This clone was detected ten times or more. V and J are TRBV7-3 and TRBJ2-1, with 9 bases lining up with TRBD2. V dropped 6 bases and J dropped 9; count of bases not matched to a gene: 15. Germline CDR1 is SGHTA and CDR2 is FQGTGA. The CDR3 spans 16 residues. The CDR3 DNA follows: TGTGCCAGCAGATTAGGCCATAGCGGGAGAGGAGGTGAGCAGTTCTTC. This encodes CASRLGHSGRGGEQFF.